This T cell receptor beta chain emerged from a study of OX40 agonist ivuxolimab in advanced cancers. V dropped 0 bases and J dropped 3; count of bases not matched to a gene: 2. This CDR3 has 15 amino acids. Germline loops: CDR1 SGHTA, CDR2 FQGTGA. Details on this clone: What it binds is unknown.

Libraries were prepared by immunoSEQ multiplex PCR; TCRdb keeps only in-frame clonotypes and omits some of them. Of 45,000 or so clones listed, roughly four fifths are singletons. Study results and limitations: Compared with CD4+, CD8+ T cells on average had more expanded clones. Clonal expansion was among the lowest in partial responders at 0.1-3.0 mg/kg, especially CD8+.

The clonotype comes from an adult with an advanced solid tumor such as melanoma, head and neck, liver or kidney cancer. The gene calls are TRBV7-3 and TRBJ2-1; 7 bases are shared with TRBD1. Specimen: CD4+ or CD8+ T cells sorted from blood, collected in a trial of the OX40 agonist ivuxolimab. CDR3 protein: CASSLTGTDYNEQFF. Here the CDR3 DNA reads TGTGCCAGCAGCTTAACCGGGACAGACTACAATGAGCAGTTCTTC.